The sample holds many counts of the clone carrying this T cell receptor (beta chain). Antigen specificity is unknown. The data originate from a study of T cells in Graves' hyperthyroidism and ophthalmopathy. Findings and caveats of the study: Separating ophthalmopathy from stable hyperthyroidism was achieved by a 13 V-J model.

RNA transcripts yielded amplified TCR beta CDR3 regions. The TCR CDR3 first-round RT-PCR relied on the HTBI primer set. TCRdb itself ran the multiplex PCR reads through MiXCR, one entry per CDR3 protein. This sample has about 520,000 distinct CDR3 sequences, with approximately 25% found just once. V lost 4 bases and J 3 bases, leaving 16 bases between the germline ends. CDR3 length: 15 amino acids. Germline V gene data show CDR1 as SGHRS and CDR2 as YFSETQ. Isolation of PBMCs was performed on approximately 10 ml fresh peripheral blood. The TCR comes from a woman under 40 with Graves' ophthalmopathy. The chain recombines TRBV5-1 with TRBJ1-1, with TRBD1 as a possible D gene (6 bases). The sample consisted of blood. CDR3 bases: TGCGCCAGCAGCGAACAGGGAAATCGGTACACTGAAGCTTTCTTT. Its translation is CASSEQGNRYTEAFF.